This T cell receptor (beta chain) was sequenced during a study of blood T cell repertoires in COVID-19. Study context: COVID-19 samples collected from the United States, Italy and Spain covered acute and convalescent phases. T cells, B-cell-depleted T cells, or PBMCs provided the cDNA or gDNA that served as material.

Authors' processing steps: Reference gene primer amplification in the assay estimated nucleated cell counts. The table came from immunoSEQ multiplex PCR; TCRdb's copy has only in-frame clones and leaves some out. V, J and clone size are those of that table, while D and trimming were read from the DNA. The data show around 300,000 clones, 88% seen once. The V end was cut by 5 bases, the J end by 4 bases, with 14 bases between. Germline lookup yields CDR1 MDHEN and CDR2 SYDVKM. The CDR3 is made up of 14 amino acids. This chain connects TRBV28 to TRBJ1-2; D is undetermined. Sequencing was carried out using peripheral blood. The TCR sequence derives from a woman aged 50 to 60 with active or convalescent COVID-19. CDR3 loop: CASSPRPAVYGYTF. The CDR3 region has the DNA TGTGCCAGCAGTCCTAGACCTGCAGTCTATGGCTACACCTTC.